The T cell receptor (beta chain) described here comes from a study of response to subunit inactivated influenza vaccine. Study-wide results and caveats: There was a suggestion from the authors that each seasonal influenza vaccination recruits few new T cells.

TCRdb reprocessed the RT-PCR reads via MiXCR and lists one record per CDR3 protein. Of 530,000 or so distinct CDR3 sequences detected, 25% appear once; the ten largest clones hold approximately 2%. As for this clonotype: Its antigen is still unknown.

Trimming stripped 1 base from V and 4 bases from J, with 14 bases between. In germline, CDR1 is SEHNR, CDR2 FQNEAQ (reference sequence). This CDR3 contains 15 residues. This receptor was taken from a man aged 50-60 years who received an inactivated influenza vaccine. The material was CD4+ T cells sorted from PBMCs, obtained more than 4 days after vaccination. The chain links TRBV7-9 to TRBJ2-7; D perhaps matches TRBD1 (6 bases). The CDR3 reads CASSLVGATIYEQYF. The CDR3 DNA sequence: TGTGCCAGCAGCTTAGTGGGGGCCACCATATACGAGCAGTACTTC.